This T cell receptor (beta chain) is from a study of blood T cell repertoires in COVID-19. Study information: Samples came from the United States, Italy and Spain, spanning acute and convalescent COVID-19. T cells, B-cell-depleted T cells, or PBMCs supplied cDNA or gDNA.

Trimming pared 3 bases from V and 4 bases from J, leaving 13 bases between. Germline V CDR1 and CDR2: SGHNT, YYREEE (reference sequence). The CDR3 runs to 14 residues. This table comes from immunoSEQ multiplex PCR, and its TCRdb copy is limited to in-frame clones, with some not included. The table shows 65,000 to 95,000 clones, with approximately 91% occurring only once. Material for sequencing was peripheral blood. The chain employs TRBV5-4 and TRBJ1-2, with D uncertain. This TCR came from a man between 65 and 85 years old with active or convalescent COVID-19. CDR3 in amino acids: CASSSNTDLYGYTF. CDR3 DNA sequence: TGTGCCAGCAGCTCAAACACCGATCTCTATGGCTACACCTTC.